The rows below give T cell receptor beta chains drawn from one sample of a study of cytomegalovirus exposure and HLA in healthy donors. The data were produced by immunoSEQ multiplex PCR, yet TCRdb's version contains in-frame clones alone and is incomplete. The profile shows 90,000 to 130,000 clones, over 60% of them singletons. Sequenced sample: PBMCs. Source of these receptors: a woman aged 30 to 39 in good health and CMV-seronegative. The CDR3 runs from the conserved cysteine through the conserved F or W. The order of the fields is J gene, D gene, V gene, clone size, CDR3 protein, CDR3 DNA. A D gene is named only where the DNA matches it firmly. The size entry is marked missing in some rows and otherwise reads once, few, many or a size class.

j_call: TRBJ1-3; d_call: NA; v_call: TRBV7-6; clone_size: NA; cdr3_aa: CASSLTRSGNTIYF; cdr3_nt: TGTGCCAGCAGCTTAACGCGCTCTGGAAACACCATATATTTT
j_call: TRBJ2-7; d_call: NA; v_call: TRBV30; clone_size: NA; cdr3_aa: CAWSGGLEQYF; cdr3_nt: TGTGCCTGGAGCGGGGGGCTCGAGCAGTACTTC
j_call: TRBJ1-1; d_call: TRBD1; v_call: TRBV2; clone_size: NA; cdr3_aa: CASSDRTGGSTEAFF; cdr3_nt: TGTGCCAGCAGTGATAGGACAGGGGGATCCACTGAAGCTTTCTTT
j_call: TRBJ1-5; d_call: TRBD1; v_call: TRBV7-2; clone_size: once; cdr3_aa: CASSYRGEQPQHF; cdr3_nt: TGTGCCAGCAGTTACAGGGGAGAGCAGCCCCAGCATTTT
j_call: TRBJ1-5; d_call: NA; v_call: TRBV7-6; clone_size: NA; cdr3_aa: CASSLAEDQPQHF; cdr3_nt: TGTGCCAGCAGCTTAGCGGAGGATCAGCCCCAGCATTTT
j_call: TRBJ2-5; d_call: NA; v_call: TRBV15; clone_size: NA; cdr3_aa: CATSRLEAGAVLETQYF; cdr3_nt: TGTGCCACCAGCCGCCTTGAAGCGGGCGCCGTGTTGGAGACCCAGTACTTC
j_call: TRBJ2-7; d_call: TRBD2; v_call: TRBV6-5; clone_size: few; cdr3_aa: CASRLAGGTYEQYF; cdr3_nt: TGTGCCAGCAGGCTAGCGGGAGGGACCTACGAGCAGTACTTC
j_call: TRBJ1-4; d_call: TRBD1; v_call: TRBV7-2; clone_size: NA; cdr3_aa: CASRKGQGKEKLFF; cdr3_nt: TGTGCCAGCAGGAAGGGACAGGGAAAAGAAAAACTGTTTTTT
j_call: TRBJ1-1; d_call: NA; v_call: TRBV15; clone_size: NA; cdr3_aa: CATSIRLNTEAFF; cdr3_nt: TGTGCCACCAGCATTAGATTGAACACTGAAGCTTTCTTT
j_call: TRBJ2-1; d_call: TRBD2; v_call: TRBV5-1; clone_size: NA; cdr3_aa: CASSLELGGSYNEQFF; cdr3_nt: TGCGCCAGCAGCTTGGAGCTGGGCGGGAGCTACAATGAGCAGTTCTTC
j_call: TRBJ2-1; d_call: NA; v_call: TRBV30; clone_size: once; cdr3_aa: CAWSAVAAYYNEQFF; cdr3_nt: TGTGCCTGGAGTGCAGTCGCGGCATACTACAATGAGCAGTTCTTC
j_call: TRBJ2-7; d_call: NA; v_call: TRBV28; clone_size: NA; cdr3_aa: CASRVPDSYEQYF; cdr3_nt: TGTGCCAGCAGGGTGCCTGACAGTTACGAGCAGTACTTC
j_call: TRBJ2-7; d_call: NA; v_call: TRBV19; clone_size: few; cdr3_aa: CASTSTRDTSYEQYF; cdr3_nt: TGTGCCAGTACCTCCACCCGGGACACATCCTACGAGCAGTACTTC
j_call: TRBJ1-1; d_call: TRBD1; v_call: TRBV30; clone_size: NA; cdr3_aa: CAWSAGTVPNTEAFF; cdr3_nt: TGTGCCTGGAGTGCAGGGACAGTTCCTAACACTGAAGCTTTCTTT
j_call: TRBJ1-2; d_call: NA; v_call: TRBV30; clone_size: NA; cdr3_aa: CAWSPDGYTF; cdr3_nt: TGTGCCTGGAGTCCCGATGGCTACACCTTC
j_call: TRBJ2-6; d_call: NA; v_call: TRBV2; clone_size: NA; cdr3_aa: CASNRGGANVLTF; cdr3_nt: TGTGCCAGCAATCGGGGTGGGGCCAACGTCCTGACTTTC
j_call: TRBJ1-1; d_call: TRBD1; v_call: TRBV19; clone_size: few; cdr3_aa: CASSTDRGGTEAFF; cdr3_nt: TGTGCCAGTAGTACAGACAGGGGTGGCACTGAAGCTTTCTTT
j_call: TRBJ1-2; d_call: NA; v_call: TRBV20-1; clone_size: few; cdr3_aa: CSAPTSYGYTF; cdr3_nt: TGCAGTGCCCCAACATCCTATGGCTACACCTTC
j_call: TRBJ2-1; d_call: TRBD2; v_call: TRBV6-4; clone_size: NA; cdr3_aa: CASSDSYGRGNEQFF; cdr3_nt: TGTGCCAGCAGTGACTCATACGGGAGGGGCAATGAGCAGTTCTTC
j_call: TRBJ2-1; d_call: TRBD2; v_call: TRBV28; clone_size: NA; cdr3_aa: CASSLAGGDYNEQFF; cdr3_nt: TGTGCCAGCAGTTTAGCGGGAGGGGACTACAATGAGCAGTTCTTC
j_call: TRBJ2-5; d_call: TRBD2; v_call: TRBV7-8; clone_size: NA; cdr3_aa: CASSLALLAGGTETQYF; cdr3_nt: TGTGCCAGCAGCTTAGCACTACTAGCGGGAGGTACCGAGACCCAGTACTTC
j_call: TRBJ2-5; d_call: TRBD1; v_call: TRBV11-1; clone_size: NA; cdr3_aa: CASSKWDRSQETQYF; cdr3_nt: TGTGCCAGCAGCAAGTGGGACAGGTCCCAAGAGACCCAGTACTTC
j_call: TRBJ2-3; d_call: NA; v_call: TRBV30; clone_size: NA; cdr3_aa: CAWSVMAVTDTQYF; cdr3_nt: TGTGCCTGGAGTGTAATGGCAGTCACAGATACGCAGTATTTT
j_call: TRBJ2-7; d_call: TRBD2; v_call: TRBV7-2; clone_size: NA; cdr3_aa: CASSLVRTSGSSEQYF; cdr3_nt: TGTGCCAGCAGCTTAGTCCGGACTAGCGGGAGTTCCGAGCAGTACTTC
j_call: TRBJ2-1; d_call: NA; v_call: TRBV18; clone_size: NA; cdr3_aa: CASSPPSRAHEQFF; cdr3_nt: TGTGCCAGCTCACCACCCAGCAGGGCCCATGAGCAGTTCTTC
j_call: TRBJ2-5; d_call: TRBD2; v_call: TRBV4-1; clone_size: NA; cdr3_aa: CASSQVGLAGGPETQYF; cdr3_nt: TGCGCCAGCAGCCAAGTTGGTCTAGCGGGGGGGCCGGAGACCCAGTACTTC
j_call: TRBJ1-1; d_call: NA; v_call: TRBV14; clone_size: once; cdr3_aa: CASSRTRVSEAFF; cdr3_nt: TGTGCCAGCAGCCGGACCAGGGTATCTGAAGCTTTCTTT
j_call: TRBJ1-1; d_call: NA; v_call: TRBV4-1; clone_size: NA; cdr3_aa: CASSHSLEGVRTEAFF; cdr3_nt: TGCGCCAGCAGCCATTCTCTAGAGGGGGTGAGGACTGAAGCTTTCTTT